The subject of this entry is one T cell receptor beta chain. The data were obtained in a study of blood T cell repertoires in COVID-19. Whole-study context: Samples taken during acute and convalescent COVID-19 were collected in the United States, Italy and Spain. PBMCs, B-cell-depleted T cells, or T cells provided the cDNA or gDNA that made up the material.

This CDR3 spans 14 amino acids. The germline CDR1 and CDR2 sequences are SGHKS and YYEKEE (reference sequence). The V end was cut by 1 base, the J end by 2 bases, with 9 bases between. Original handling: Cell counts per sample came from amplifying reference gene primers. Clones were sequenced by immunoSEQ multiplex PCR, and TCRdb holds only the in-frame ones, with some missing. D and trimming were read from the DNA, whereas the V and J calls and clone size are those reported in that table. This sample has under 150,000 clones, with over 70% found just once. Sequenced sample: peripheral blood. This chain connects TRBV5-5 to TRBJ1-2; no clear D gene. The receptor comes from a man aged 50-60 years with acute or convalescent COVID-19. Here the CDR3 reads CASSLMVQNYGYTF. The CDR3 nucleotides are TGTGCCAGCAGCTTGATGGTACAGAACTATGGCTACACCTTC.